This T cell receptor beta chain originates from a study of CD8 T cells in Susac syndrome. Germline values: CDR1 SNHLY, CDR2 FYNNEI. The CDR3 extends over 11 amino acids. Trimming removed 0 bases from V and 14 bases from J, with 5 bases in between. Random-hexamer reverse transcription was applied to roughly 0.45 to 1 ug RNA. TCRdb redid the calling of the immunoSEQ multiplex PCR reads with MiXCR, one entry per CDR3 protein. The sample holds 150,000 to 200,000 distinct CDR3 sequences; roughly 92% are singletons and the top ten take roughly 0.097%. In blood CD8+ and CD4+ T cells, TCR beta underwent sequencing. The multiple sclerosis control group consisted of treatment-naive patients whose relapsing-remitting disease, which was either stable or active, fulfilled revised McDonald criteria.

This sequence originates from a human donor with multiple sclerosis. Sequencing input: CD4+ T cells from PBMCs. This sequence joins TRBV2 and TRBJ1-6; unclear D gene. The CDR3, as DNA: TGTGCCAGCAGTGAAGCTGCCGCCCTCCACTTT. Protein: CASSEAAALHF.